These 17 T cell receptor beta chains were sequenced from one sample in a study of identical twins (dated by TCRdb to about 2016). The library was built by means of 5' RACE. The run used an Illumina HiSeq 2000. Using fastp trimming at Q25 and MiXCR clonotype assembly, TCRdb reanalyzed the public sequencing data and kept in-frame beta chains. Each record represents a unique CDR3 protein, reported with the most common genes and DNA among its rows. Here the sample has some 440,000 distinct CDR3 sequences; approximately 25% occur a single time. The ten largest clones take up about 3% of the sample. A further study also used this sample, focusing on T cells expressing NK-cell markers.

The sample taken for sequencing was CD4+ T cells sorted from blood. The receptors were sampled from a woman under 30 in good health.

V is TRBV20-1 and J is TRBJ1-6; D is possibly TRBD1 (5 bases). This CDR3 is 16 amino acids long. Trimming removed 5 bases from V and 0 bases from J, with 14 bases in between. Germline V lookup: CDR1 DFQATT, CDR2 SNEGSKA (reference sequence). CDR3 residues: CSARDGQSSYNSPLHF. CDR3 nucleotide sequence: TGCAGTGCTCGGGACGGTCAAAGCTCCTATAATTCACCCCTCCACTTT.

This clonotype was counted between two and nine times. CDR3 loop: CSAARTGGTEAFF. In DNA, the CDR3 is TGCAGCGCCGCCCGGACAGGGGGCACTGAAGCTTTCTTT. This chain connects TRBV29-1 to TRBJ1-1; TRBD1 agrees at 10 bases. Looked up from germline, CDR1 is SQVTM and CDR2 is ANQGSEA. Unmatched junction bases numbered 6, after V lost 7 bases and J lost 4 bases. This CDR3 contains 13 residues.

V is TRBV20-1 and J is TRBJ1-1; no definite D call. This CDR3 spans 12 amino acids. Per the germline V gene, CDR1 is DFQATT and CDR2 is SNEGSKA (reference sequence). Trimming stripped 0 bases from V and 9 bases from J, with 11 bases between. The CDR3 DNA sequence: TGCAGTGCTAGAGATAGGTGGGCCAAAGCTTTCTTT. Translating it yields CSARDRWAKAFF.

This clonotype was seen only a few times. This chain connects TRBV20-1 to TRBJ2-5; D perhaps matches TRBD2 (6 bases). This CDR3 has 15 amino acids. CDR1 is DFQATT, CDR2 SNEGSKA, per germline (reference sequence). V lost 6 bases and J lost 4, with 21 bases in between. As DNA, the CDR3 is TGCAGTGCGCCATGGAGGGGAAGATCGGGAGAGACCCAGTACTTC. Translated, it gives CSAPWRGRSGETQYF.

In its sample, this clonotype was seen a few times. The V and J genes are TRBV12-3 or TRBV12-4 and TRBJ1-1, with D possibly TRBD1 on 5 matching bases. Trimming removed 8 bases at V and 5 bases at J, with 9 bases between. There are 11 residues in the CDR3. CDR3 amino acids: CASSPGTEAFF. The CDR3 nucleotides are TGTGCCAGCTCACCAGGGACTGAAGCTTTCTTT.

This clonotype was counted between two and nine times. The chain carries TRBV4-2 and TRBJ2-7, with 7 bases matching TRBD1. V shed 2 bases, J shed 4 bases, and the junction held 8 bases outside the gene matches. CDR1 is LGHNA and CDR2 is YNFKEQ in the germline V gene. The CDR3 length is 15 residues. The CDR3 DNA sequence: TGTGCCAGCAGCCAAACCATAACAGGGGAATACGAGCAGTACTTC. Translation: CASSQTITGEYEQYF.

J is TRBJ2-1 and V is TRBV10-3; TRBD1 agrees at 7 bases. The ends lost 4 bases at V and 6 bases at J; junction bases unmatched: 6. Germline V CDR1 and CDR2: ENHRY, SYGVKD. This CDR3 has 14 amino acids. In nucleotides, the CDR3 is TGTGCCATCAGTGTTGACAGGGTGGTCAATGAGCAGTTCTTC. It translates to CAISVDRVVNEQFF.

The chain couples TRBV5-1 to TRBJ1-1; D is unresolved. The CDR3 consists of 13 residues. Trimming stripped 2 bases from V and 3 bases from J, with 8 bases between. Germline CDR1 reads SGHRS; CDR2 reads YFSETQ. The CDR3 nucleotides read TGCGCCAGCAGCTTCCGCAGTTACACTGAAGCTTTCTTT. Residues: CASSFRSYTEAFF. Using reference TRBV5-1 and TRBJ1-1 for the parts outside the CDR3, the full variable domain is KAGVTQTPRYLIKTRGQQVTLSCSPISGHRSVSWYQQTPGQGLQFLFEYFSETQRNKGNFPGRFSGRQFSNSRSEMNVSTLELGDSALYLCASSFRSYTEAFFGQGTRLTVV.

CDR3 sequence (DNA): TGTGCCATCAGGTCCCAGGCAGATACGCAGTATTTT. It encodes CAIRSQADTQYF. The V gene is TRBV10-3, the J gene TRBJ2-3; D is unresolved. Germline values: CDR1 ENHRY, CDR2 SYGVKD. The V and J ends lost 6 bases and 4 bases respectively, with 8 bases between them. This CDR3 is 12 amino acids long.

This clonotype was found once. The V gene is TRBV20-1, the J gene TRBJ1-2; D unresolved. This CDR3 has 14 residues. Germline assignment: CDR1 DFQATT and CDR2 SNEGSKA (reference sequence). Trimming removed 1 base at V and 5 bases at J, with 14 bases between. The DNA for the CDR3 is TGCAGTGCTAGAGCACCCACGGGGAGATATGGCTACACCTTC. This sequence encodes CSARAPTGRYGYTF.

This clonotype was seen a few times. This chain connects TRBV3-1 to TRBJ1-1; D gene ambiguous. V was cut by 7 bases and J by 0 bases, with 9 bases left in between. Germline CDR1 is LGHDT and CDR2 is YNNKEL (reference sequence). This CDR3 contains 13 residues. The CDR3 loop is CASTLTLNTEAFF. CDR3 nucleotides: TGTGCCAGCACCTTAACCCTGAACACTGAAGCTTTCTTT.

This clonotype appeared a few times. The chain uses TRBV2 and TRBJ1-1; the match to TRBD1 covers 9 bases. The germline CDR1 and CDR2 sequences are SNHLY and FYNNEI. There are 14 residues in the CDR3. J gave up 4 bases and V 6 bases, and 6 bases lay outside the gene matches. The CDR3 DNA reads as TGTGCCAGCAGGGCGACAGGGGGTGTCACTGAAGCTTTCTTT. This encodes CASRATGGVTEAFF.

This CDR3 is CASSSHRGLEQETQYF. The CDR3 DNA follows: TGTGCCAGCAGCTCCCACAGGGGTCTTGAACAAGAGACCCAGTACTTC. The chain joins TRBV11-1 to TRBJ2-5, with 7 nucleotides matching TRBD1. Germline CDR1 reads SGHAT; CDR2 reads FQDESV (reference sequence). This CDR3 is 16 amino acids long. The V segment lost 4 bases and the J segment 2 bases; nucleotides outside the gene matches: 10.

This clonotype showed up just a few times. This chain connects TRBV30 to TRBJ2-3; 9 bases map to TRBD2. The length of the CDR3 is 14 residues. The V and J ends lost 1 base and 2 bases, in that order; junction bases with no gene match: 1. Germline-derived CDR1 and CDR2 are GTSNPN and SVGIG (reference sequence). The CDR3 loop is CAWSGGRATDTQYF. The DNA for the CDR3 is TGTGCCTGGAGTGGCGGGAGGGCCACAGATACGCAGTATTTT.

This clonotype showed up just a few times. V gene TRBV28 combines with J gene TRBJ2-6; D is undetermined. This CDR3 contains 14 residues. The germline V gene has CDR1 MDHEN and CDR2 SYDVKM. Trimming stripped 8 bases from V and 8 bases from J, with 16 bases between. The CDR3 region has the DNA TGTGCCAGCCTGAATACTCTGGGGTCCAACGTCCTGACTTTC. Encoded protein: CASLNTLGSNVLTF.

This clonotype was seen a handful of times. The rearrangement joins TRBV10-2 to TRBJ1-4, with D uncertain. The CDR3 is 12 amino acids. V lost 1 base to trimming and J lost 6 bases, with 3 bases between them. The germline V gene has CDR1 WSHSY and CDR2 SAAADI. The CDR3 region is CASSEFHEKLFF. CDR3 bases: TGCGCCAGCAGTGAGTTTCATGAAAAACTGTTTTTT.

This clonotype was seen ten or more times. V and J are TRBV12-3 or TRBV12-4 and TRBJ2-7; D gene ambiguous. V was trimmed by 4 bases and J by 4 bases, leaving 5 bases between them. The CDR3 contains 11 residues. CDR3 amino acids: CASSSLYEQYF. The CDR3 DNA sequence: TGTGCCAGCAGTTCTCTTTACGAGCAGTACTTC.